This entry features one T cell receptor (beta chain) sequence. Antigen unknown. CDR3 length: 15 residues. Germline lookup yields CDR1 MNHEY and CDR2 SMNVEV (reference sequence). V gave up 6 bases and J gave up 4 bases, with 16 bases separating them. TCRdb passed the reads through MiXCR, listing each CDR3 protein once. The sample has thousands of distinct CDR3 sequences, around 18% seen once. These data originate in a study of liver allograft versus peripheral blood T cells. About the research overall: Recipients' peripheral blood supplied the T cell receptor repertoires against which those in transplanted livers were compared. Study-wide results and caveats: Liver allografts reportedly held T cell receptor repertoires unlike those in peripheral blood.

This receptor was taken from a human patient who had a liver transplant. The graft donor may account for some of the T cells. The chain is built from TRBV27 and TRBJ1-5; tentatively, D is TRBD1 (6 bases). The CDR3 DNA follows: TGTGCCAGCAGCCCAGGGAGGGGGGGGAATCAGCCCCAGCATTTT. It specifies CASSPGRGGNQPQHF.